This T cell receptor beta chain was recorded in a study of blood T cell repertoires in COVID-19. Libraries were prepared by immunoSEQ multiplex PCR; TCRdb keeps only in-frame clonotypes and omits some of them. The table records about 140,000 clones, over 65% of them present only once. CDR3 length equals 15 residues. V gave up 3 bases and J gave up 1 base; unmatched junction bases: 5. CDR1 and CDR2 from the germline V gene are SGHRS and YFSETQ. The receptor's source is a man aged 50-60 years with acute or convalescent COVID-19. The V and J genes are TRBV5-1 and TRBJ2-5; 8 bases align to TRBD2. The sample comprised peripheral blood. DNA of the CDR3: TGCGCCAGCAGCTACCCCCGGGGGGGCCAAGAGACCCAGTACTTC. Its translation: CASSYPRGGQETQYF.